One sample yielded the 14 T cell receptor beta chains listed below, sequenced in a study of early stage breast cancer tumors. Profiled with immunoSEQ multiplex PCR; TCRdb holds only in-frame clones, not every one. Of about 69,000 clones in the sample, about 85% are singletons; the top ten hold about 4.4%. Material for sequencing was blood. The receptors were gathered from a person aged 35 to 50 with breast cancer.

This clone showed up just a few times. The chain has TRBV30 and TRBJ1-5, with 7 bases fitting TRBD1. The CDR3 length is 14 residues. Unmatched junction bases numbered 2, after V lost 3 bases and J lost 0 bases. In germline, CDR1 is GTSNPN, CDR2 SVGIG (reference sequence). CDR3 amino acids: CAWRGQSSNQPQHF. The CDR3 DNA is TGTGCCTGGAGGGGACAGAGTAGCAATCAGCCCCAGCATTTT. Full variable domain (remainder filled in from reference TRBV30 and TRBJ1-5): SQTIHQWPATLVQPVGSPLSLECTVEGTSNPNLYWYRQAAGRGLQLLFYSVGIGQISSEVPQNLSASRPQDRQFILSSKKLLLSDSGFYLCAWRGQSSNQPQHFGDGTRLSIL.

This clone is a singleton in its sample. This chain uses TRBV12-5 with TRBJ2-5; 16 bases map to TRBD2. The germline gives CDR1 LGHNT, CDR2 FRNRAP. The junction had 3 bases not matched to a gene; V was cut back by 5 bases and J by 3 bases. The CDR3 has 16 residues. The CDR3 nucleotides are TGTGCTAGTGGTCCCGGGACTAGCGGGAGGGAAGAGACCCAGTACTTC. This gives the protein CASGPGTSGREETQYF.

V usage is TRBV6-1 and J usage is TRBJ1-1, with 9 positions matching TRBD1. This CDR3 comprises 15 residues. V lost 10 bases to trimming and J lost 2 bases; unmatched junction nucleotides: 11. Per germline, CDR1 MNHNS and CDR2 SASEGT. CDR3 DNA sequence: TGTGCCAACCTCCCGAGGGGACAGGGTAACACTGAAGCTTTCTTT. It translates to CANLPRGQGNTEAFF.

The chain recombines TRBV30 with TRBJ2-5, with TRBD2 matching 7 bases. The CDR3 is 13 residues long. Germline V gives CDR1 GTSNPN, CDR2 SVGIG (reference sequence). Unmatched junction bases numbered 5, after V lost 3 bases and J lost 4 bases. The CDR3 bases are TGTGCCTGGAGAAGCGGGAAAGGAGAGACCCAGTACTTC. This codes for CAWRSGKGETQYF.

This clone was counted once. V and J are TRBV5-1 and TRBJ2-2, with TRBD1 matching 9 bases. Germline V lookup: CDR1 SGHRS, CDR2 YFSETQ. Unmatched junction bases numbered 7, after V lost 2 bases and J lost 2 bases. This CDR3 has 17 amino acids. The CDR3 region is CASSFTGGAYNTGELFF. As DNA, the CDR3 is TGCGCCAGCAGCTTCACAGGGGGCGCTTATAACACCGGGGAGCTGTTTTTT.

This rearrangement joins TRBV7-6 to TRBJ1-4; D perhaps matches TRBD1 (5 bases). Germline-derived CDR1 and CDR2 are SGHVS and FNYEAQ. The CDR3 contains 14 residues. Trimming stripped 4 bases from V and 7 bases from J, with 13 bases between. CDR3 sequence (DNA): TGTGCCAGCAGCTCGGGGGGAGGCGGTGAAAAACTGTTTTTT. It translates to CASSSGGGGEKLFF. The entire variable domain, with the rest obtained from reference TRBV7-6 and TRBJ1-4, is as follows: GAGVSQSPRYKVTKRGQDVALRCDPISGHVSLYWYRQALGQGPEFLTYFNYEAQQDKSGLPNDRFSAERPEGSISTLTIQRTEQRDSAMYRCASSSGGGGEKLFFGSGTQLSVL.

The J gene is TRBJ2-7, the V gene TRBV2; D perhaps matches TRBD1 (5 bases). This CDR3 has 14 amino acids. Trimming left V 3 bases short and J 1 base short, with 10 bases between. CDR1 and CDR2 from the germline V gene are SNHLY and FYNNEI. The CDR3 DNA sequence: TGTGCCAGCAGTGAGCGACAGAGATCCTACGAGCAGTACTTC. It encodes CASSERQRSYEQYF.

This clone appeared once. The gene calls are TRBV14 and TRBJ1-4; D might be TRBD1 (5 bases). The germline V and J ends were trimmed by 0 bases and 10 bases, with 15 bases remaining between them. This CDR3 is 15 amino acids long. Germline V CDR1 and CDR2: SGHDN, FVKESK. CDR3 in amino acids: CASSQDGQGQGKLFF. The DNA of the CDR3 is TGTGCCAGCAGCCAAGATGGGCAGGGCCAGGGAAAACTGTTTTTT.

The genes are TRBV5-8 and TRBJ2-3, with TRBD1 matching 8 bases. After removal of 4 bases from V and 2 bases from J, the junction contained 6 bases not matched to a gene. The germline V gene has CDR1 SGHTS and CDR2 YDEGEE. The CDR3 is 15 residues long. The CDR3 DNA sequence: TGTGCCAGCAGCCTCGGACAGGGTGTCACAGATACGCAGTATTTT. This sequence encodes CASSLGQGVTDTQYF.

In this sample, this clone turned up a few times. V gene TRBV6-1 combines with J gene TRBJ1-5; possible D gene TRBD1, 5 bases. The CDR3 has 17 amino acids. Germline V gives CDR1 MNHNS, CDR2 SASEGT. The germline V and J ends were trimmed by 0 bases and 2 bases, with 14 bases remaining between them. This chain's CDR3 is CASSEAPPGHGNQPQHF. The CDR3 DNA reads as TGTGCCAGCAGTGAAGCCCCCCCAGGGCATGGCAATCAGCCCCAGCATTTT.

This clone occurred once. The chain has TRBV9 and TRBJ1-1, with 7 bases fitting TRBD1. The CDR3 is made up of 16 amino acids. The germline V gene has CDR1 SGDLS and CDR2 YYNGEE. The V and J ends lost 0 bases and 3 bases, in that order; junction bases with no gene match: 8. The CDR3 sequence is CASSVAIEGADTEAFF. The CDR3 region has the DNA TGTGCCAGCAGCGTAGCTATCGAGGGGGCGGACACTGAAGCTTTCTTT.

This clone has more than one count but fewer than ten. The rearrangement links TRBV7-9 to TRBJ1-2; D is ambiguous. Per the germline V gene, CDR1 is SEHNR and CDR2 is FQNEAQ (reference sequence). The CDR3 runs 14 residues. V was trimmed by 1 base and J by 4 bases, leaving 10 bases between them. The CDR3 region is CASSLDRETYGYTF. The CDR3 DNA is TGTGCCAGCAGCTTAGATCGGGAGACCTATGGCTACACCTTC.

The rearrangement joins TRBV15 to TRBJ1-2; no definite D call. Trimming took off 0 bases at V and 2 bases at J, with 13 bases between the two ends. Germline values: CDR1 LNHNV, CDR2 YYDKDF (reference sequence). CDR3 size: 16 residues. In DNA, the CDR3 is TGTGCCACCAGCAGAGATCTTAACCAAGGGAACTATGGCTACACCTTC. It yields the protein CATSRDLNQGNYGYTF.

The chain is built from TRBV5-4 and TRBJ1-1, with D maybe TRBD1 (5 bases). CDR3 size: 13 residues. Germline values: CDR1 SGHNT, CDR2 YYREEE (reference sequence). V was shortened by 4 bases and J by 8 bases, with 15 bases between the two germline ends. The CDR3 region has the DNA TGTGCCAGCAGCCACCGGGACTTCCACGAAGCTTTCTTT. Its protein is CASSHRDFHEAFF.